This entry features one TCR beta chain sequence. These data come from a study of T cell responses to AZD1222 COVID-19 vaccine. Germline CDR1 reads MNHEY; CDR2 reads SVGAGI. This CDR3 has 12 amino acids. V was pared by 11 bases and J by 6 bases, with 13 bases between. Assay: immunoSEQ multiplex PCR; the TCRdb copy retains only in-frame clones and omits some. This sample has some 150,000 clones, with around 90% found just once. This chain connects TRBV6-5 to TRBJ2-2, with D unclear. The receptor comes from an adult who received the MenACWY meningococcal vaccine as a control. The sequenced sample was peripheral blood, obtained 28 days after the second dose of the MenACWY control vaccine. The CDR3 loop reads CASCRLSGELFF. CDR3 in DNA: TGTGCCTCATGCCGGTTATCCGGGGAGCTGTTTTTT.